The clone carrying this T cell receptor (beta chain) was seen a few times. The data belong to a study of Graves' ophthalmopathy and Graves' hyperthyroidism. The CDR3 is 15 amino acids. Germline values: CDR1 SQVTM, CDR2 ANQGSEA. V was pared by 0 bases and J by 4 bases, with 15 bases between. Amplifying from RNA transcripts, the study obtained TCR beta CDR3 regions. In the first round, RT-PCR was carried out with HTBI primers, and a multiplex PCR formed the second round. Each CDR3 protein gets one entry after TCRdb re-called the multiplex PCR reads with MiXCR. The sample has 400,000 or so distinct CDR3 sequences; roughly 14% are singletons.

This sequence was found in a woman aged 18-35 years with stable Graves' hyperthyroidism. The chain recombines TRBV29-1 with TRBJ2-5; D might be TRBD1 or TRBD2, each matching 6 bases. Source material: peripheral blood. The CDR3 protein is CSVEDSGGGGETQYF. As DNA, the CDR3 is TGCAGCGTTGAAGATTCCGGGGGCGGAGGAGAGACCCAGTACTTC.